This TCR beta chain was recovered during a study of post-analysis software for immune sequencing data. Presence of unique molecular identifiers characterized the TCR beta cDNA libraries. Researchers reported a few hundred thousand cDNA molecules coming from approximately 1 to 10 million T cells. MiXCR, run by TCRdb on the PCR reads, gives a single entry per CDR3 protein. The sample carries 600,000 to 700,000 distinct CDR3 sequences, approximately 59% recorded once. The CDR3 has 13 amino acids. The germline gives CDR1 SGHTA, CDR2 FQGNSA. With 5 bases clipped from V and 6 bases from J, the junction kept 3 bases outside the gene matches. Regarding this clonotype: Its antigen remains unknown.

Study results and limitations: The study found significantly lower normalized Chao1 diversity in multiple sclerosis patients than in controls. With F measure, samples from one preparation batch clustered together strongly. Controls showed lower frequencies than patients for roughly five TRBV segments, and TRBV5-6, TRBV5-1 and TRBV20-1 were among these.

Material: blood. The chain has TRBV7-2 and TRBJ2-4, with 8 positions matching TRBD1. The clonotype was recovered from a girl aged 2 to 10 with multiple sclerosis. The CDR3 DNA is TGTGCCAGCAGCCCTGACAGGGGAAACATTCAGTACTTC. Its protein is CASSPDRGNIQYF.